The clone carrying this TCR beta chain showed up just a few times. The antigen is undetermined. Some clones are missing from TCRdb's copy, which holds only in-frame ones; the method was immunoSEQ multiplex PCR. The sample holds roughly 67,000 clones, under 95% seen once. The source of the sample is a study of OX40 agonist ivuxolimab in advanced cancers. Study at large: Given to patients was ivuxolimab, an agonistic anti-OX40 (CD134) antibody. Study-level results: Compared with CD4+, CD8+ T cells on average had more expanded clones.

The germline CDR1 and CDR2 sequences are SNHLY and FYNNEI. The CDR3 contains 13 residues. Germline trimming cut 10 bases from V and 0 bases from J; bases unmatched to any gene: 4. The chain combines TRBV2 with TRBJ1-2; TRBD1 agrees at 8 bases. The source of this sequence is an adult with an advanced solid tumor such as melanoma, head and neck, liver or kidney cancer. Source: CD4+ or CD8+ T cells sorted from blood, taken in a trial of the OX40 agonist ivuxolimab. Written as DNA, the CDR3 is TGTGCCACACAGACAGGGGCTAACTATGGCTACACCTTC. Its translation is CATQTGANYGYTF.